This is a list of T cell receptor beta chains from one sample in a study of blood T cell repertoires in COVID-19. The repertoire was sequenced with immunoSEQ multiplex PCR; TCRdb's copy has only in-frame clones and lacks some. The table includes about 200,000 clones, around four fifths detected once. The sequencing sample was made of peripheral blood. All receptors derive from a man between 60 and 75 years old with COVID-19, enrolled during active disease. Both conserved end residues are part of each CDR3.

J: TRBJ2-3
V: TRBV6-5
CDR3: CASSPSMDRADTQYF

J: TRBJ2-5
V: TRBV2
CDR3: CASSAGQTYQETQYF

J: TRBJ1-2
V: TRBV27
CDR3: CASSSNSGYGYTF

J: TRBJ2-7
V: TRBV3-1/TRBV3-2
CDR3: CASSQEAASTGQYF

J: TRBJ1-6
V: TRBV5-6
CDR3: CASSIQGTAYNSPLHF

J: TRBJ1-2
V: TRBV7-2
CDR3: CASSLGSPGQFGYTF

J: TRBJ1-1
V: TRBV7-2
CDR3: CASSLRPGGLTEAFF

J: TRBJ2-6
V: TRBV4-2
CDR3: CASSQFIGANVLTF

J: TRBJ2-2
V: TRBV2
CDR3: CASSLTAAGHTGELFF

J: TRBJ1-4
V: TRBV15
CDR3: CATATLTNEKLFF

J: TRBJ1-1
V: TRBV19
CDR3: CASSEYRDTEAFF

J: TRBJ1-1
V: TRBV19
CDR3: CASRRGDMNTEAFF

J: TRBJ1-2
V: TRBV18
CDR3: CASSPGQMYGYTF

J: TRBJ1-2
V: TRBV4-1
CDR3: CASSQGRDTDNYGYTF

J: TRBJ2-1
V: TRBV5-1
CDR3: CASRRWASSYNEQFF

J: TRBJ2-5
V: TRBV6-4
CDR3: CASSDRTEETQYF

J: TRBJ1-5
V: TRBV2
CDR3: CASSERRIYQPQHF

J: TRBJ2-7
V: TRBV19
CDR3: CASNRGLGSYEQYF

J: TRBJ1-1
V: TRBV2
CDR3: CASRYGQSNTEAFF

J: TRBJ1-2
V: TRBV3-1/TRBV3-2
CDR3: CASSQVNRAVGYGYTF

J: TRBJ2-7
V: TRBV7-9
CDR3: CASSFGTGHSEQYF

J: TRBJ1-2
V: TRBV5-1
CDR3: CASSGFDHRAAYGYTF

J: TRBJ1-5
V: TRBV19
CDR3: CASSMDRGLYQPQHF

J: TRBJ2-1
V: TRBV7-2
CDR3: CASSLESTSGRQRQFF

J: TRBJ1-6
V: TRBV5-4
CDR3: CASSLGRQANSPLHF

J: TRBJ1-2
V: TRBV10-1
CDR3: CASAPGTNYGYTF

J: TRBJ2-1
V: TRBV6-1
CDR3: CASSETGGYNEQFF

J: TRBJ1-1
V: TRBV6-6
CDR3: CASSKTDRGTEAFF

J: TRBJ2-5
V: TRBV19
CDR3: CASSRGRETQYF

J: TRBJ2-5
V: TRBV7-2
CDR3: CASSDYRQETQYF

J: TRBJ2-3
V: TRBV11-3
CDR3: CASSLGLAGFTDTQYF

J: TRBJ1-5
V: TRBV4-1
CDR3: CASSPGQGNQPQHF

J: TRBJ2-7
V: TRBV11-2
CDR3: CASSPAGQNLSPYF

J: TRBJ2-2
V: TRBV28
CDR3: CASSFWREEAANTGELFF

J: TRBJ1-3
V: TRBV5-8
CDR3: CASSPSPGNTIYF

J: TRBJ1-1
V: TRBV12-3/TRBV12-4
CDR3: CASSLGGSAFF

J: TRBJ1-6
V: TRBV15
CDR3: CATSRDGEQSPLHF

J: TRBJ1-2
V: TRBV5-4
CDR3: CASSPSRDRGRGGYTF

J: TRBJ2-1
V: TRBV30
CDR3: CAWMGRARNNEQFF

J: TRBJ2-3
V: TRBV7-2
CDR3: CASRQTDTQYF

J: TRBJ2-1
V: TRBV5-1
CDR3: CASSLSGGTNEQFF

J: TRBJ2-2
V: TRBV6-1
CDR3: CASSGQGAPNTGELFF

J: TRBJ1-3
V: TRBV13
CDR3: CASSSRGQGADGNTIYF

J: TRBJ2-3
V: TRBV4-1
CDR3: CASSRTGLADSTDTQYF

J: TRBJ1-2
V: TRBV10-1
CDR3: CASSDGHNGYTF

J: TRBJ2-7
V: TRBV28
CDR3: CASSLGWGQGSYEQYF

J: TRBJ1-3
V: TRBV28
CDR3: CASSLRQGLTGNTIYF

J: TRBJ2-5
V: TRBV5-1
CDR3: CASSPGTGDETQYF

J: TRBJ1-5
V: TRBV19
CDR3: CASSGGQGSSQPQHF

J: TRBJ1-5
V: TRBV2
CDR3: CASSKGALNQPQHF

J: TRBJ2-5
V: TRBV19
CDR3: CASSMGSGRVRETQYF

J: TRBJ2-7
V: TRBV27
CDR3: CASRRQGAYEQYF

J: TRBJ1-3
V: TRBV10-3
CDR3: CAISEGTGTAGNTIYF

J: TRBJ1-5
V: TRBV2
CDR3: CASSELGRENQPQHF

J: TRBJ1-1
V: TRBV6-5
CDR3: CASSQQRTQGDAFF

J: TRBJ1-3
V: TRBV5-8
CDR3: CASSLGARTGNTIYF

J: TRBJ1-6
V: TRBV30
CDR3: CAWADRGRAYGSYNSPLHF

J: TRBJ2-7
V: TRBV10-2
CDR3: CASSESQGRGYEQYF

J: TRBJ1-4
V: TRBV7-9
CDR3: CASSLGGPNEKLFF

J: TRBJ1-6
V: TRBV19
CDR3: CASSGTNNSPLHF